This T cell receptor beta chain was captured in a study of blood T cell repertoires in COVID-19. Study background: Nucleic acid was either cDNA or gDNA, and it came from T cells, B-cell-depleted T cells, or PBMCs.

The protocol was immunoSEQ multiplex PCR, while the TCRdb copy is restricted to in-frame clones and leaves out a portion. In the table there are around 300,000 clones, around 87% of which are singletons. V shed 4 bases, J shed 3 bases, and the junction held 7 bases outside the gene matches. CDR3 length equals 15 residues. The germline V gene has CDR1 WNHNN and CDR2 SYGVQD (reference sequence). Clinical history reported by participants formed the basis on which cohorts were assigned. This clonotype was obtained from a woman aged 18-29 years who had recovered from COVID-19. V is TRBV10-1 and J is TRBJ2-7; 9 bases align to TRBD1. Sequenced input: PBMCs or T cells enriched from blood (not recorded which). Here the CDR3 reads CASSAGTGIIYEQYF. CDR3 bases: TGCGCCAGCAGTGCCGGGACAGGGATCATCTACGAGCAGTACTTC.